This T cell receptor (beta chain) was identified in a study of T cell repertoires in cytomegalovirus infection. TCRdb analysed the reads with MiXCR anew, one entry per CDR3 protein. The sample holds fewer than 550,000 distinct CDR3 sequences, 10% to 12% seen once. Study-level results: Predominance within the ex vivo response was attributable to HLA-C-restricted CMV-specific TCR beta clonotypes. Accumulated public TCR beta family frequency recognized individuals carrying CMV together with the relevant HLA.

Germline CDR1 and CDR2: SGHAT and FQDESV (reference sequence). The V gene lost 8 bases and the J gene lost 8 bases, with 15 bases spanning the gap. CDR3 length equals 13 residues. This clonotype has a count of ten or more. What it binds is not known. The origin of this receptor is a human donor in good health (CMV status not recorded). Some clones in this sample may be carry-over from other donors' samples. The chain carries TRBV11-1 and TRBJ2-2; D uncertain. The sample comprised PBMCs. The CDR3 sequence: CASRTPNMGELFF. As DNA, the CDR3 is TGTGCCAGCCGAACCCCTAACATGGGGGAGCTGTTTTTT.